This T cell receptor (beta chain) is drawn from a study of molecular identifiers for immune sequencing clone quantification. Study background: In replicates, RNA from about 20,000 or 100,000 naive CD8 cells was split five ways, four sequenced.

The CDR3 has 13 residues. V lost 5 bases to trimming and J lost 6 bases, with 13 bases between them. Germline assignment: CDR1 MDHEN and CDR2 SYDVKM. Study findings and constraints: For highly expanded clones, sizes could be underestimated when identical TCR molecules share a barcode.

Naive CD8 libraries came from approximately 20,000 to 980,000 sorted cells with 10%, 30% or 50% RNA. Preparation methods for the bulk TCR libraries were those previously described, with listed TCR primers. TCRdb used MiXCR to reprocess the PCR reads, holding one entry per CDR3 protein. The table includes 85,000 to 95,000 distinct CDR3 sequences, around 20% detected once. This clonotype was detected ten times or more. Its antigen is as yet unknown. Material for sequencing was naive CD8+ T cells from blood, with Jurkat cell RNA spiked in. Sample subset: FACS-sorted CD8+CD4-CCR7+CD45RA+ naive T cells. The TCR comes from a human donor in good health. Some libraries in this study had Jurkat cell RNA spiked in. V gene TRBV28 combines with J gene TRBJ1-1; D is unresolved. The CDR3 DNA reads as TGTGCCAGCAGTACCTCCCAAGGTCCTGAAGCTTTCTTT. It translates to CASSTSQGPEAFF.